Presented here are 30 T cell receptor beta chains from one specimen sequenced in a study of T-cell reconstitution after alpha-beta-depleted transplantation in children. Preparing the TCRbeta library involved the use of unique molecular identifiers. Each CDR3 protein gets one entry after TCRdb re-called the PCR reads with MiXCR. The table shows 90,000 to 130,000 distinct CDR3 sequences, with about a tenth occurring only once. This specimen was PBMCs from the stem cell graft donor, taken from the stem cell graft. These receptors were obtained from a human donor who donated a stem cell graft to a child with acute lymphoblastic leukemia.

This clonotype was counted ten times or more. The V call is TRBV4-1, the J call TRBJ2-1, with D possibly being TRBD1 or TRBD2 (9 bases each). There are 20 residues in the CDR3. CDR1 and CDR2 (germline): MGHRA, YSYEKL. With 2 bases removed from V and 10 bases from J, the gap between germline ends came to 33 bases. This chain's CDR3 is CASSQKGGQGGGRAPDEQFF. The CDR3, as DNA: TGCGCCAGCAGCCAAAAGGGGGGACAGGGAGGCGGGAGGGCCCCCGACGAGCAGTTCTTC.

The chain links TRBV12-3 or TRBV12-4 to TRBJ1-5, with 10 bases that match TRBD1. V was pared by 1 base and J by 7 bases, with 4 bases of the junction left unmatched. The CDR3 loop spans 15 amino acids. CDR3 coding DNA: TGTGCCAGCAGTTTAGGGGGACAGGGGAAGCAGCCCCAGCATTTT. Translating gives CASSLGGQGKQPQHF.

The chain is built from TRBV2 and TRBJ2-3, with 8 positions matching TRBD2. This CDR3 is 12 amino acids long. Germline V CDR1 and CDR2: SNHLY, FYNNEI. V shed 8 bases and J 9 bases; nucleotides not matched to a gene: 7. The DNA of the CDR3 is TGTGCCAGCCCAGGACGGGAGGGAACGCAGTATTTT. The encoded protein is CASPGREGTQYF.

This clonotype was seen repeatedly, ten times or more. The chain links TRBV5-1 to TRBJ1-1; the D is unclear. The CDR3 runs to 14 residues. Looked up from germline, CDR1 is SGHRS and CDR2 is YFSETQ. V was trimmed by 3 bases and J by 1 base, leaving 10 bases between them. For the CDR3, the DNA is TGCGCCAGCAGCTACGACGGTCAGAACACTGAAGCTTTCTTT. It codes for CASSYDGQNTEAFF.

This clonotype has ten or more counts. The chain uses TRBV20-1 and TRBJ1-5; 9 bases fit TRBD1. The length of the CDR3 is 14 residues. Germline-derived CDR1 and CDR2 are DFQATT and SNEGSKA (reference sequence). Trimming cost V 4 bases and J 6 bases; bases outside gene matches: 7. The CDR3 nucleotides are TGCAGTGCTACTGGACAGGGGTTCGGTCAGCCCCAGCATTTT. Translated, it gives CSATGQGFGQPQHF.

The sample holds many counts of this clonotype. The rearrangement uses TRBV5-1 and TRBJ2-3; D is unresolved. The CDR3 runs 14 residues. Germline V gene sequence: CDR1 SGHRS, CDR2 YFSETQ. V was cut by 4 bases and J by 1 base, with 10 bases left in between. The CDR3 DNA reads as TGCGCCAGCAGCAAGGACGGACGCACAGATACGCAGTATTTT. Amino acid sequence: CASSKDGRTDTQYF. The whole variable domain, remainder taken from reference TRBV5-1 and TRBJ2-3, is KAGVTQTPRYLIKTRGQQVTLSCSPISGHRSVSWYQQTPGQGLQFLFEYFSETQRNKGNFPGRFSGRQFSNSRSEMNVSTLELGDSALYLCASSKDGRTDTQYFGPGTRLTVL.

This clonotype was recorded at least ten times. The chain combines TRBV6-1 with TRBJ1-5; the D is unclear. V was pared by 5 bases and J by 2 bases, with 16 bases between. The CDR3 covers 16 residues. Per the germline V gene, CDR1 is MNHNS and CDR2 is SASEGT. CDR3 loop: CASSTLPRRRNQPQHF. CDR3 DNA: TGTGCCAGCAGTACCCTACCCCGGAGACGCAATCAGCCCCAGCATTTT.

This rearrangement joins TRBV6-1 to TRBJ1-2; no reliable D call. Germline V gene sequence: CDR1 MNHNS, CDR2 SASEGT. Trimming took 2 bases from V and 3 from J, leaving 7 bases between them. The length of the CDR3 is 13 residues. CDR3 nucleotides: TGTGCCAGCAGTGAAAACGGTTACTATGGCTACACCTTC. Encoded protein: CASSENGYYGYTF.

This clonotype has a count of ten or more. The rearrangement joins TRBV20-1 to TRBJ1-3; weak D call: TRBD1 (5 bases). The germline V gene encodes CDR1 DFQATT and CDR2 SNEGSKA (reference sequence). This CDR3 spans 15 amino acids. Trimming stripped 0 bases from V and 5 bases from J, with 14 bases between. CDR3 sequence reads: CSARDPDGTRNTIYF. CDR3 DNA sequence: TGCAGTGCTAGAGACCCCGACGGGACGAGAAACACCATATATTTT.

Here the CDR3 reads CAWSVRGRGLAKYNEQFF. CDR3 sequence (DNA): TGTGCCTGGAGTGTACGAGGGAGGGGACTAGCGAAATACAATGAGCAGTTCTTC. This sequence joins TRBV30 and TRBJ2-1; TRBD2 matches 10 bases. V was pared by 0 bases and J by 4 bases, with 12 bases of the junction left unmatched. The CDR3 is 18 amino acids. CDR1 and CDR2 from the germline V gene are GTSNPN and SVGIG (reference sequence). The whole variable domain, remainder taken from reference TRBV30 and TRBJ2-1, is SQTIHQWPATLVQPVGSPLSLECTVEGTSNPNLYWYRQAAGRGLQLLFYSVGIGQISSEVPQNLSASRPQDRQFILSSKKLLLSDSGFYLCAWSVRGRGLAKYNEQFFGPGTRLTVL.

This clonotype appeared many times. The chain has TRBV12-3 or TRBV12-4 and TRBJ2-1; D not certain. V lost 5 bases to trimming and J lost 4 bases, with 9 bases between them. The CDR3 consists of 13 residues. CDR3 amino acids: CASSLFRYNEQFF. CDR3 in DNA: TGTGCCAGCAGTCTGTTCCGATACAATGAGCAGTTCTTC.

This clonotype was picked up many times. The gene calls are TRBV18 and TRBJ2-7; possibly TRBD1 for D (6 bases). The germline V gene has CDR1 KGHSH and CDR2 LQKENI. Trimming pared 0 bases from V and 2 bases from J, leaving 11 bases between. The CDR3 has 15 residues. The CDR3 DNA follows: TGTGCCAGCTCACCACCTTTGACAGGTGCCTACGAGCAGTACTTC. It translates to CASSPPLTGAYEQYF.

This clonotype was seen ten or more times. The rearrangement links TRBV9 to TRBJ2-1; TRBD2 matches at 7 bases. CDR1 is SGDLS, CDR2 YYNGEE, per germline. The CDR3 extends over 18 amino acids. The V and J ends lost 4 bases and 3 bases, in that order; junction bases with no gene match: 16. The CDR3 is CASSRPKGLAAVYNEQFF. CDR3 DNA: TGTGCCAGCAGCCGCCCGAAAGGGCTAGCGGCCGTCTACAATGAGCAGTTCTTC.

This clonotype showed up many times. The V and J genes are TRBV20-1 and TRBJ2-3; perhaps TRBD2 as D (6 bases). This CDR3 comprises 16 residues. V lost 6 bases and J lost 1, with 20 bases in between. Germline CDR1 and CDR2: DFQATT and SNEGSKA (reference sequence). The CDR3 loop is CSASNPSAPGTDTQYF. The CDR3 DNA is TGCAGTGCCTCGAACCCTAGCGCTCCCGGCACAGATACGCAGTATTTT.

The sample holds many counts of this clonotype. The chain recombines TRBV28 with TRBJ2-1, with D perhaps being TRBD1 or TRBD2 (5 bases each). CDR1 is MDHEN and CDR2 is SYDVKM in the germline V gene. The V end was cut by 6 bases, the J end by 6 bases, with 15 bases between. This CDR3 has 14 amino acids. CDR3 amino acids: CASRPFSGTNEQFF. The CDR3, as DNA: TGTGCCAGCAGACCATTCTCCGGGACCAATGAGCAGTTCTTC.

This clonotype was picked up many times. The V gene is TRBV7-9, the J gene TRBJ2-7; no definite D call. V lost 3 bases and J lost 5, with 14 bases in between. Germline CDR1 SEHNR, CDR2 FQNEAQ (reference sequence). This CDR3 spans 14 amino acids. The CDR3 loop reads CASSFGGASNEQYF. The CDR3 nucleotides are TGTGCCAGCAGCTTTGGCGGCGCAAGCAACGAGCAGTACTTC.

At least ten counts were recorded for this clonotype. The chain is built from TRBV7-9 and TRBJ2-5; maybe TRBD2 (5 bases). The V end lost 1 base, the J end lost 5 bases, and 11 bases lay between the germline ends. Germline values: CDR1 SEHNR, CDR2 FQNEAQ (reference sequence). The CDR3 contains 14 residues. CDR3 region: CASSLVRVWETQYF. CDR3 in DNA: TGTGCCAGCAGCTTAGTGAGGGTTTGGGAGACCCAGTACTTC.

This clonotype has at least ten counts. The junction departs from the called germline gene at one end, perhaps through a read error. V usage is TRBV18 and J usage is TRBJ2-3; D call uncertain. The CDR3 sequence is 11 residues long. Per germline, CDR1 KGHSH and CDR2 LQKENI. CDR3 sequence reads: CASSPQDTQYF. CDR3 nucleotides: TGTGCCAGCTCACCGCAGGATACGCAGTATTTC.

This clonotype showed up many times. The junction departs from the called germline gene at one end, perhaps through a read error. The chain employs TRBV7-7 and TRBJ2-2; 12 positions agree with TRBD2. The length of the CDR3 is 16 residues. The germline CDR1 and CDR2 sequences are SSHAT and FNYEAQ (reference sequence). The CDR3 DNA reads TGTGCTAGCAGCACTGGACTAGCGGGGCCAACCGGGGAGCTGTTTTTT. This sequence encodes CASSTGLAGPTGELFF.

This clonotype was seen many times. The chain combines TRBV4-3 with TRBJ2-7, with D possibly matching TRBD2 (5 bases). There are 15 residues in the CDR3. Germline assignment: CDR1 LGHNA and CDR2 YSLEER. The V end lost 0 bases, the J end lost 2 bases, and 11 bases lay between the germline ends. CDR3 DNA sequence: TGCGCCAGCAGCCAAGATCCCGGGAACCCCTACGAGCAGTACTTC. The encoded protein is CASSQDPGNPYEQYF.

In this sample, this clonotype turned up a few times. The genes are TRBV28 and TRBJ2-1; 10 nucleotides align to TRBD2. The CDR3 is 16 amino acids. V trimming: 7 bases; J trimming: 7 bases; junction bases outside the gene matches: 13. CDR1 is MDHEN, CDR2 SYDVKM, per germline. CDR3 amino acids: CASTLASSGSRNEQFF. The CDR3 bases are TGTGCCAGCACCCTAGCCTCTAGCGGGAGTAGGAATGAGCAGTTCTTC.

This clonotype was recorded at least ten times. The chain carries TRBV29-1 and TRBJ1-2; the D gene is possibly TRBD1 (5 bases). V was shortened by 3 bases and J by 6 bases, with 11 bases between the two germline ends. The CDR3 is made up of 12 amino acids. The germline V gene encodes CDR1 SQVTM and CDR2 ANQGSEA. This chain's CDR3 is CSVEWGPHGYTF. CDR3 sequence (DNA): TGCAGCGTTGAGTGGGGACCCCATGGCTACACCTTC.

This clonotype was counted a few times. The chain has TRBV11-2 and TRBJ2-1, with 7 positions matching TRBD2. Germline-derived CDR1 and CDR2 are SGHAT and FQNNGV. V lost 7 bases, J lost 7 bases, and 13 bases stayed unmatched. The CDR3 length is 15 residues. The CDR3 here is CASKASGGEGNEQFF. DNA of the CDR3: TGTGCCAGCAAGGCTAGCGGAGGTGAAGGGAATGAGCAGTTCTTC. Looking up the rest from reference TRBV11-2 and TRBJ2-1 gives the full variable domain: EAGVAQSPRYKIIEKRQSVAFWCNPISGHATLYWYQQILGQGPKLLIQFQNNGVVDDSQLPKDRFSAERLKGVDSTLKIQPAKLEDSAVYLCASKASGGEGNEQFFGPGTRLTVL.

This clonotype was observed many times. CDR3 sequence: CASSPTRVQETQYF. The CDR3 DNA is TGTGCCAGCAGCCCCACACGGGTCCAAGAGACCCAGTACTTC. This chain joins TRBV7-8 and TRBJ2-5; D is ambiguous. The germline V gene has CDR1 SGHVS and CDR2 FQNEAQ. The V gene lost 5 bases and the J gene lost 1 base, with 11 bases spanning the gap. The CDR3 is 14 amino acids.

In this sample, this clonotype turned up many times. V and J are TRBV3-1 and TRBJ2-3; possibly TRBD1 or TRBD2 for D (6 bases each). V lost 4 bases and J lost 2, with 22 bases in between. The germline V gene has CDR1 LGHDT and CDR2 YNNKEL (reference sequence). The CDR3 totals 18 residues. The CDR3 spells CASSPTEGEGGYTDTQYF. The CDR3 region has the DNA TGTGCCAGCAGCCCAACAGAAGGCGAGGGGGGATACACAGATACGCAGTATTTT.

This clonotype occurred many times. The CDR3 sequence: CASSQDPASGGGVHEQYF. The CDR3 nucleotides read TGTGCCAGCAGCCAAGATCCGGCTAGCGGGGGGGGAGTCCACGAGCAGTACTTC. This sequence joins TRBV3-1 and TRBJ2-7; the match to TRBD2 covers 12 bases. The J segment lost 5 bases and the V segment lost 0 bases, leaving 11 bases of the junction unmatched. The CDR3 runs to 18 residues. Germline V gene lookup returns CDR1 LGHDT and CDR2 YNNKEL (reference sequence).

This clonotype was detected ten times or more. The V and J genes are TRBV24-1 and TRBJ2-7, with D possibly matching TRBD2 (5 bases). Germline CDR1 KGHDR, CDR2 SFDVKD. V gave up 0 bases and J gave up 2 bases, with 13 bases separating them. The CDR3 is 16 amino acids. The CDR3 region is CATSDLSGILTYEQYF. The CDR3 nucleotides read TGTGCCACCAGTGATTTGTCGGGGATACTAACCTACGAGCAGTACTTC.

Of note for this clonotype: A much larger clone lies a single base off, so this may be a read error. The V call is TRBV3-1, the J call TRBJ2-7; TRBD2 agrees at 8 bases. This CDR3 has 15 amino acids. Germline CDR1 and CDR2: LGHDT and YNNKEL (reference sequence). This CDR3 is CASCQVTGGPSEQYF. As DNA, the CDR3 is TGTGCCAGCTGCCAAGTAACGGGAGGGCCTTCCGAGCAGTACTTC.

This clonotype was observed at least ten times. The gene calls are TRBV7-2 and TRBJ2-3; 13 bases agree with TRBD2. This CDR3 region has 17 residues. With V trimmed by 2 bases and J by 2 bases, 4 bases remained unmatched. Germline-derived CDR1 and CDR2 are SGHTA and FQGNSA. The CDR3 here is CASSLPGLAGTTDTQYF. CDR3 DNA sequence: TGTGCCAGCAGCTTACCGGGACTAGCGGGGACCACAGATACGCAGTATTTT.

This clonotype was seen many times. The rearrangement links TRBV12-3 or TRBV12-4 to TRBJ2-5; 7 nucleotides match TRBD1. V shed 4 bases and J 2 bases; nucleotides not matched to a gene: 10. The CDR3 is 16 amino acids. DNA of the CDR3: TGTGCCAGCAGTTCTATCCTTGGACAGGTTCAAGAGACCCAGTACTTC. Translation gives CASSSILGQVQETQYF.